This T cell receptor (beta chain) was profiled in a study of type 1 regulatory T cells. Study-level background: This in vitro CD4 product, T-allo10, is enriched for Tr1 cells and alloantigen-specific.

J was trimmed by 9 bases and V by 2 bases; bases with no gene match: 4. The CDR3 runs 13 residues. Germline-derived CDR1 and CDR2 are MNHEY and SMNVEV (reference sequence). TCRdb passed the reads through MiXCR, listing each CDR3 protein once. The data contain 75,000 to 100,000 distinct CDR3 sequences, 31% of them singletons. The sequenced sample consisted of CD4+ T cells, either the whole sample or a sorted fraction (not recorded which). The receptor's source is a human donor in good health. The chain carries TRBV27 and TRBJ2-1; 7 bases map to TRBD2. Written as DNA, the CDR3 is TGTGCCAGCAGTTTACTGCGGGAGAGTGAGCAGTTCTTC. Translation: CASSLLRESEQFF.